The rows below give T cell receptor beta chains drawn from one sample of a study of T cells in Graves' hyperthyroidism and ophthalmopathy. TCRdb passed the multiplex PCR reads through MiXCR, listing each CDR3 protein once. There are about 350,000 distinct CDR3 sequences in the sample; 14% occur only once, and around 25% lies in the top ten. The sample was blood. The receptor source for this set is a woman aged 25 to 39 with Graves' hyperthyroidism. Both conserved end residues are part of each CDR3. Fields, in order: J gene, D gene, CDR3 length, V gene, clone size, CDR3 protein, CDR3 DNA. A D gene is named only where the DNA matches it firmly. Size values are once, few and many counts, or a class for expanded clones, and some rows have none.

J gene: TRBJ2-3; D gene: TRBD2; CDR3 length: 16; V gene: TRBV7-2; clone size: few; CDR3 protein: CASSPRLAGGPHTQYF; CDR3 DNA: TGTGCCAGCAGCCCAAGACTAGCGGGAGGTCCCCATACGCAGTATTTT
J gene: TRBJ2-1; D gene: NA; CDR3 length: 13; V gene: TRBV28; clone size: many; CDR3 protein: CASRVASFNEQFF; CDR3 DNA: TGTGCCAGCAGGGTTGCGTCCTTCAATGAGCAGTTCTTC
J gene: TRBJ2-7; D gene: TRBD1; CDR3 length: 16; V gene: TRBV5-1; clone size: many; CDR3 protein: CASSSTGTGYSYEQYF; CDR3 DNA: TGCGCCAGCAGCTCCACCGGGACAGGGTACAGCTACGAGCAGTACTTC
J gene: TRBJ1-4; D gene: NA; CDR3 length: 16; V gene: TRBV10-3; clone size: many; CDR3 protein: CAISEGLLRENEKLFF; CDR3 DNA: TGTGCCATCAGTGAGGGGCTGCTGAGAGAGAATGAAAAACTGTTTTTT
J gene: TRBJ2-1; D gene: NA; CDR3 length: 15; V gene: TRBV7-2; clone size: many; CDR3 protein: CASSLGTSSYNEQFF; CDR3 DNA: TGTGCCAGCAGCTTAGGTACAAGCTCCTACAATGAGCAGTTCTTC
J gene: TRBJ2-1; D gene: NA; CDR3 length: 18; V gene: TRBV9; clone size: NA; CDR3 protein: CASSVVGSGVSSYNEQFF; CDR3 DNA: TGTGCCAGCAGCGTAGTAGGATCGGGAGTTAGCTCCTACAATGAGCAGTTCTTC
J gene: TRBJ2-5; D gene: NA; CDR3 length: 15; V gene: TRBV7-2; clone size: NA; CDR3 protein: CASSLWRTMQETQYF; CDR3 DNA: TGTGCCAGCAGCTTATGGCGGACGATGCAAGAGACCCAGTACTTC
J gene: TRBJ2-7; D gene: TRBD2; CDR3 length: 15; V gene: TRBV30; clone size: many; CDR3 protein: CAQRGGESSYSEQYF; CDR3 DNA: TGTGCCCAACGGGGGGGAGAAAGTTCCTACTCCGAGCAGTACTTC
J gene: TRBJ2-1; D gene: NA; CDR3 length: 13; V gene: TRBV5-1; clone size: many; CDR3 protein: CASSYSSYNEQFF; CDR3 DNA: TGCGCCAGCAGCTACAGCTCCTACAATGAGCAGTTCTTC
J gene: TRBJ2-5; D gene: NA; CDR3 length: 15; V gene: TRBV7-7; clone size: NA; CDR3 protein: CASSSLRGGQETQYF; CDR3 DNA: TGTGCTAGCAGCTCCCTTCGGGGCGGTCAAGAGACCCAGTACTTC
J gene: TRBJ2-2; D gene: NA; CDR3 length: 13; V gene: TRBV6-1; clone size: many; CDR3 protein: CASSPVGSGELFF; CDR3 DNA: TGTGCCAGCAGCCCCGTGGGGTCCGGGGAGCTGTTTTTT
J gene: TRBJ2-3; D gene: TRBD2; CDR3 length: 13; V gene: TRBV29-1; clone size: many; CDR3 protein: CSAGLGSTDTQYF; CDR3 DNA: TGCAGCGCCGGACTAGGGAGCACAGATACGCAGTATTTT
J gene: TRBJ1-4; D gene: NA; CDR3 length: 15; V gene: TRBV7-8; clone size: many; CDR3 protein: CASSFGGGGKEKLFF; CDR3 DNA: TGTGCCAGCAGCTTCGGGGGAGGGGGGAAAGAAAAACTGTTTTTT
J gene: TRBJ1-5; D gene: TRBD1; CDR3 length: 14; V gene: TRBV6-2/TRBV6-3; clone size: many; CDR3 protein: CASSYPGTGRPQHF; CDR3 DNA: TGTGCCAGCAGTTACCCGGGGACAGGCAGGCCCCAGCATTTT
J gene: TRBJ2-4; D gene: NA; CDR3 length: 14; V gene: TRBV7-2; clone size: few; CDR3 protein: CASSRPLAKNIQYF; CDR3 DNA: TGTGCCAGCAGCCGCCCGCTAGCCAAAAACATTCAGTACTTC
J gene: TRBJ1-2; D gene: NA; CDR3 length: 14; V gene: TRBV29-1; clone size: NA; CDR3 protein: CSVEGVPSAYGYTF; CDR3 DNA: TGCAGCGTTGAAGGGGTTCCGTCTGCGTATGGCTACACCTTC
J gene: TRBJ1-1; D gene: TRBD1; CDR3 length: 16; V gene: TRBV3-1; clone size: NA; CDR3 protein: CASSQDTRGPLGEAFF; CDR3 DNA: TGTGCCAGCAGCCAAGATACGAGGGGGCCGTTGGGAGAAGCTTTCTTT
J gene: TRBJ1-5; D gene: NA; CDR3 length: 16; V gene: TRBV6-2/TRBV6-3; clone size: few; CDR3 protein: CASRSGLLRLNQPQHF; CDR3 DNA: TGTGCCAGCAGGTCCGGACTCCTACGCTTAAATCAGCCCCAGCATTTT